A selection of T cell receptor beta chains follows, all from one sample in a study of T cells after yellow fever vaccination. TCRdb redid the calling of the 5' RACE reads with MiXCR, one entry per CDR3 protein. The sample shows some 300,000 distinct CDR3 sequences, about 10% of them seen only once. This material consisted of CD4+ T cells sorted from PBMCs, taken 5 days after the yellow fever booster vaccination. All receptors derive from a man aged 18-30 years who received the YFV17D yellow fever vaccine. The CDR3 runs from the conserved cysteine through the conserved F or W. D genes are given only for firm matches. Clone sizes are given selectively: once, few, many, or a class where the clone is expanded.

clone size	V gene	D gene	J gene	CDR3 DNA	CDR3 protein
few	TRBV12-1	.	TRBJ2-1	TGTGCCAGCAGCTTTAAGTCTAGCAACTCCTACAATGAGCAGTTCTTC	CASSFKSSNSYNEQFF
.	TRBV28	.	TRBJ1-1	TGTGCCAGCAGTAACCCCGGACAGAAGAACACTGAAGCTTTCTTT	CASSNPGQKNTEAFF
many	TRBV10-3	.	TRBJ1-5	TGTGCCATCAGTGTGGTTGGGTCCGAACAGCCCCAGCATTTT	CAISVVGSEQPQHF
.	TRBV6-5	TRBD2	TRBJ2-1	TGTGCCAGCACCTCGACTAGCGGGGGGCGGAATGAGCAGTTCTTC	CASTSTSGGRNEQFF
many	TRBV4-3	TRBD1	TRBJ2-3	TGCGCCAGCAGCCTGGGGCCCCGGGACAGGGGGACTGATACGCAGTATTTT	CASSLGPRDRGTDTQYF
few	TRBV7-2	.	TRBJ1-1	TGTGCCAGCAGCTTAGCGGGGGACTTGAACACTGAAGCTTTCTTT	CASSLAGDLNTEAFF
many	TRBV5-4	.	TRBJ2-3	TGTGCCAGCAGCCCACGACGTAGCACAGATACGCAGTATTTT	CASSPRRSTDTQYF
.	TRBV7-2	TRBD2	TRBJ2-5	TGTGCCAGCAGGCGGGGGACGGGAGAGACCCAGTACTTC	CASRRGTGETQYF
few	TRBV7-2	TRBD1	TRBJ1-2	TGTGCCAGCAGCTTAGGGGACCAGGGGGTGGGCTATGGCTACACCTTC	CASSLGDQGVGYGYTF
few	TRBV7-2	TRBD1	TRBJ2-3	TGTGCCAGCTTAGAGACAGGGATATATACGCAGTATTTT	CASLETGIYTQYF
few	TRBV18	.	TRBJ1-5	TGTGCCAGCTCACCACCGTCCGGGGGAGGCAATCAGCCCCAGCATTTT	CASSPPSGGGNQPQHF
.	TRBV28	.	TRBJ1-2	TGTGCCAGCAGACCCTCGGCAGAGTATGGCTACACCTTC	CASRPSAEYGYTF
.	TRBV5-1	TRBD2	TRBJ2-5	TGCGCCAGCAGCCCCGGGGCTAGCGGGGAGGAGACCCAGTACTTC	CASSPGASGEETQYF
many	TRBV6-5	.	TRBJ2-1	TGTGCCAGCAGTTACTCACAGACTCGCTCCTACAATGAGCAGTTCTTC	CASSYSQTRSYNEQFF
few	TRBV12-3/TRBV12-4	.	TRBJ1-1	TGTGCCAGCAGGTTGGGGGGGGCGCGTGATACTGAAGCTTTCTTT	CASRLGGARDTEAFF
.	TRBV7-9	.	TRBJ1-2	TGTGCCAGCAGCTTAGTGGGGGCCTATGGCTACACCTTC	CASSLVGAYGYTF
few	TRBV10-2	TRBD2	TRBJ2-3	TGCGCCAGCAGTGAGACCGGACTAGCGGGGAACACAGATACGCAGTATTTT	CASSETGLAGNTDTQYF
many	TRBV11-1	TRBD1	TRBJ1-1	TGTGCCAGCAGCCGTGGGGACAGCTTTTTATTCGCTGAAGCTTTCTTT	CASSRGDSFLFAEAFF
few	TRBV6-6	TRBD2	TRBJ2-3	TGTGCCAGCAGTACCCGGGGGGGCCTCTCAGATACGCAGTATTTT	CASSTRGGLSDTQYF
.	TRBV7-9	.	TRBJ2-2	TGTGCCAGCAGCTTATATCTTACGGCGAACACCGGGGAGCTGTTTTTT	CASSLYLTANTGELFF
few	TRBV20-1	.	TRBJ2-5	TGCAGTGCTAACCCCGCAGGGAGAGAAGAGACCCAGTACTTC	CSANPAGREETQYF
.	TRBV11-1	TRBD2	TRBJ2-5	TGTGCCAGCAGCTTAGCGGGCCCACTCGGACTAGCGGGGGCTCAAGAGACCCAGTACTTC	CASSLAGPLGLAGAQETQYF
few	TRBV10-3	.	TRBJ2-1	TGTGCCATCAGTCCCGGCCGGTCTGGACCCAACAATGAGCAGTTCTTC	CAISPGRSGPNNEQFF
.	TRBV9	.	TRBJ2-2	TGTGCCAGCAGCTCCCGACAGGTTAATGCCGGGGAGCTGTTTTTT	CASSSRQVNAGELFF
many	TRBV18	.	TRBJ1-1	TGTGCCAGCTCCCTCGACAGGAGCGAAGCTTTCTTT	CASSLDRSEAFF
few	TRBV9	.	TRBJ1-6	TGTGCCAGCAGCGGAGGAACAAGCTCCTATAATTCACCCCTCCACTTT	CASSGGTSSYNSPLHF
many	TRBV24-1	.	TRBJ2-3	TGTGCCACCAGTGATCCCTACACAGATACGCAGTATTTT	CATSDPYTDTQYF
few	TRBV5-5	.	TRBJ2-7	TGTGCCAGCAGCTTGGCCAGGTATGGGCAGTACTTC	CASSLARYGQYF
many	TRBV5-1	TRBD1	TRBJ2-7	TGCGCCAGCAGCTTACAGGGGGAGAGAGCCGAGCAGTACTTC	CASSLQGERAEQYF
many	TRBV3-1	.	TRBJ1-1	TGTGCCAGCAGCCGACAGAACACTGAAGCTTTCTTT	CASSRQNTEAFF